These T cell receptor beta chains were read from a single sample in a study of blood T cell repertoires in COVID-19. Only in-frame clones appear in the TCRdb table, and some are missing; sequencing was by immunoSEQ multiplex PCR. The top ten clones hold 0.85% to 1% of a sample with 85,000 to 130,000 clones, roughly 90% of them seen once. The specimen sequenced was peripheral blood. The receptors originated from a man aged 55 to 70 with acute or convalescent COVID-19. The CDR3 runs from the conserved cysteine through the conserved F or W. Each record gives: clone size, D gene, V gene, J gene, CDR3 DNA, CDR3 protein. A D gene is named only where the DNA matches it firmly. The listing skips clone size in some rows; elsewhere it reads once, few, many or a size class.

size: .; D: .; V: TRBV7-2; J: TRBJ2-7; DNA: TGTGCCAGCAGCTTAGCGGGGGGCTACGAGCAGTACTTC; CDR3: CASSLAGGYEQYF
size: .; D: .; V: TRBV9; J: TRBJ2-5; DNA: TGTGCCAGCAGCGTACATGCCGGCCAAGAGACCCAGTACTTC; CDR3: CASSVHAGQETQYF
size: .; D: TRBD1; V: TRBV30; J: TRBJ2-5; DNA: TGTGCCTGGAACAGGGGAGTGAGGGGTATGGGGTACCAAGAGACCCAGTACTTC; CDR3: CAWNRGVRGMGYQETQYF
size: once; D: TRBD2; V: TRBV27; J: TRBJ2-1; DNA: TGTGCCAGCAGCCCACTAGCGGGAGGTGTCAATGAGCAGTTCTTC; CDR3: CASSPLAGGVNEQFF
size: .; D: TRBD1; V: TRBV6-6; J: TRBJ2-7; DNA: TGTGCCAGCAGTGGAAGGACAGGGGAAAGCTCCTACGAGCAGTACTTC; CDR3: CASSGRTGESSYEQYF
size: .; D: TRBD2; V: TRBV28; J: TRBJ2-7; DNA: TGTGCCAGCACCCCGACTAGCGGGATCTCCTACGAGCAGTACTTC; CDR3: CASTPTSGISYEQYF
size: .; D: TRBD2; V: TRBV19; J: TRBJ2-5; DNA: TGTGCCAGTAGTCCGACTAGCGGGAACCAAGAGACCCAGTACTTC; CDR3: CASSPTSGNQETQYF
size: .; D: TRBD2; V: TRBV5-1; J: TRBJ2-1; DNA: TGCGCCAGCAGCTTGGTTCGTGGCGGGAGGGTCTACAATGAGCAGTTCTTC; CDR3: CASSLVRGGRVYNEQFF
size: once; D: TRBD2; V: TRBV7-2; J: TRBJ2-3; DNA: TGTGCCAGCAGCTTAGCGGTCCTAGCGGGAGGATCACGGGCAGATACGCAGTATTTT; CDR3: CASSLAVLAGGSRADTQYF
size: .; D: TRBD1; V: TRBV5-1; J: TRBJ2-2; DNA: TGCGCCAGCAGCTTGGACAGGGGAAACACCGGGGAGCTGTTTTTT; CDR3: CASSLDRGNTGELFF
size: .; D: .; V: TRBV5-5; J: TRBJ1-3; DNA: TGTGCCAGCAGCTCCCGAGCCCCAACAGAAGGAAACACCATATATTTT; CDR3: CASSSRAPTEGNTIYF
size: .; D: TRBD1; V: TRBV6-6; J: TRBJ1-3; DNA: TGTGCCAGCAGCCGAACGGAGGGACAGGGGTCGTCTGGAAACACCATATATTTT; CDR3: CASSRTEGQGSSGNTIYF
size: .; D: TRBD1; V: TRBV29-1; J: TRBJ1-3; DNA: TGCAGCGTCCTACAGGGGGCTGGGAACACCATATATTTT; CDR3: CSVLQGAGNTIYF
size: .; D: TRBD1; V: TRBV5-1; J: TRBJ1-2; DNA: TGCGCCAGCAGGTTTCCGGGACAGGGGGCAGTAGGCTACACCTTC; CDR3: CASRFPGQGAVGYTF
size: .; D: .; V: TRBV25-1; J: TRBJ1-1; DNA: TGTGCCAGCAGTGAATATAGAGGATCTGAAGCTTTCTTT; CDR3: CASSEYRGSEAFF
size: once; D: .; V: TRBV5-1; J: TRBJ2-1; DNA: TGCGCCAGCAGCCCTACGGACTGGTACAATGAGCAGTTCTTC; CDR3: CASSPTDWYNEQFF
size: .; D: .; V: TRBV3-1/TRBV3-2; J: TRBJ2-1; DNA: TGTGCCAGCAGCCAAGATATCCGAGTGAATGAGCAGTTCTTC; CDR3: CASSQDIRVNEQFF
size: .; D: TRBD1; V: TRBV19; J: TRBJ1-5; DNA: TGTGCCAGTAGTATAAGAAAGGACAGGACAGATCAGCCCCAGCATTTT; CDR3: CASSIRKDRTDQPQHF
size: .; D: TRBD1; V: TRBV15; J: TRBJ1-2; DNA: TGTGCCACCAGCACCTCCGACAGGGAAGGTGGCTACACCTTC; CDR3: CATSTSDREGGYTF
size: .; D: .; V: TRBV12-3/TRBV12-4; J: TRBJ1-5; DNA: TGTGCCAGCAGTCGGGGGAGGGATCAGCCCCAGCATTTT; CDR3: CASSRGRDQPQHF
size: .; D: TRBD2; V: TRBV5-1; J: TRBJ2-1; DNA: TGCGCCAGCAGCTTGAAGGCTAGCGGGAGGGTTGAGCAGTTCTTC; CDR3: CASSLKASGRVEQFF
size: once; D: TRBD1; V: TRBV4-1; J: TRBJ2-2; DNA: TGCGCCAGCAGCCAAGATGGGACAGGGAACACCGGGGAGCTGTTTTTT; CDR3: CASSQDGTGNTGELFF
size: .; D: TRBD1; V: TRBV29-1; J: TRBJ2-7; DNA: TGCAGCGTCCTGGGACAGTACGAGCAGTACTTC; CDR3: CSVLGQYEQYF
size: .; D: TRBD2; V: TRBV4-2; J: TRBJ2-1; DNA: TGTGCCAGCAGCCCCCGGACTAGCGGGCTAAACAATGAGCAGTTCTTC; CDR3: CASSPRTSGLNNEQFF
size: .; D: .; V: TRBV12-3/TRBV12-4; J: TRBJ1-2; DNA: TGTGCCAGCAGTTTTCAGGGGAACTATGGCTACACCTTC; CDR3: CASSFQGNYGYTF
size: .; D: TRBD1; V: TRBV16; J: TRBJ2-7; DNA: TGTGCCAGCAGCCGGAAACAGGGGCCCTACGAGCAGTACTTC; CDR3: CASSRKQGPYEQYF
size: .; D: .; V: TRBV12-3/TRBV12-4; J: TRBJ1-1; DNA: TGTGCCAGCAGTTACGCGAGCACTGAAGCTTTCTTT; CDR3: CASSYASTEAFF
size: once; D: TRBD2; V: TRBV7-9; J: TRBJ2-1; DNA: TGTGCCAGCAGCACTAGCGGGAGTACCTACAATGAGCAGTTCTTC; CDR3: CASSTSGSTYNEQFF
size: .; D: .; V: TRBV7-7; J: TRBJ1-1; DNA: TGTGCTAGCAGCTTAGACTCGAACACTGAAGCTTTCTTT; CDR3: CASSLDSNTEAFF
size: once; D: TRBD1; V: TRBV30; J: TRBJ1-4; DNA: TGTGCCTGGAGCCGGACAGGGAGGCATGAAAAACTGTTTTTT; CDR3: CAWSRTGRHEKLFF
size: .; D: TRBD1; V: TRBV7-3; J: TRBJ1-2; DNA: TGTGCCAGCAGCTTATCTGGACAGGGCAATGGCTACACCTTC; CDR3: CASSLSGQGNGYTF
size: .; D: .; V: TRBV7-8; J: TRBJ2-7; DNA: TGTGCCAGCAGCAGCCGGGACAAAGTCTACGAGCAGTACTTC; CDR3: CASSSRDKVYEQYF
size: .; D: .; V: TRBV9; J: TRBJ2-2; DNA: TGTGCCAGCAGCCTAAAATCGGACTATTCCGGGGAGCTGTTTTTT; CDR3: CASSLKSDYSGELFF
size: .; D: .; V: TRBV5-1; J: TRBJ1-4; DNA: TGCGCCAGCAGCTTGGAGCAGGCAACTAATGAAAAACTGTTTTTT; CDR3: CASSLEQATNEKLFF
size: few; D: .; V: TRBV5-4; J: TRBJ1-1; DNA: TGTGCCAGCAGCTTGTCCAGGAACACTGAAGCTTTCTTT; CDR3: CASSLSRNTEAFF
size: .; D: TRBD2; V: TRBV7-2; J: TRBJ2-1; DNA: TGTGCCAGCAGCTTTTTCTCCGCGCGGGAGAATGAGCAGTTCTTC; CDR3: CASSFFSARENEQFF
size: .; D: .; V: TRBV6-2/TRBV6-3; J: TRBJ2-2; DNA: TGTGCCAGCAGTCCAACACCGAACACCGGGGAGCTGTTTTTT; CDR3: CASSPTPNTGELFF
size: .; D: .; V: TRBV2; J: TRBJ2-1; DNA: TGTGCCAGCAGTTCTCCGTCTCCCAGGAACAATGAGCAGTTCTTC; CDR3: CASSSPSPRNNEQFF
size: .; D: TRBD1; V: TRBV6-5; J: TRBJ1-1; DNA: TGTGCCAGCAGTTCCGCCCTCGACAGGGACACTGAAGCTTTCTTT; CDR3: CASSSALDRDTEAFF
size: .; D: .; V: TRBV28; J: TRBJ1-2; DNA: TGTGCCAGCAGTTTCTCATTTAGAGGCAACGACTATGGCTACACCTTC; CDR3: CASSFSFRGNDYGYTF
size: .; D: TRBD1; V: TRBV29-1; J: TRBJ1-1; DNA: TGCAGCGCGGGACAGGGGGCGGGGAACACTGAAGCTTTCTTT; CDR3: CSAGQGAGNTEAFF